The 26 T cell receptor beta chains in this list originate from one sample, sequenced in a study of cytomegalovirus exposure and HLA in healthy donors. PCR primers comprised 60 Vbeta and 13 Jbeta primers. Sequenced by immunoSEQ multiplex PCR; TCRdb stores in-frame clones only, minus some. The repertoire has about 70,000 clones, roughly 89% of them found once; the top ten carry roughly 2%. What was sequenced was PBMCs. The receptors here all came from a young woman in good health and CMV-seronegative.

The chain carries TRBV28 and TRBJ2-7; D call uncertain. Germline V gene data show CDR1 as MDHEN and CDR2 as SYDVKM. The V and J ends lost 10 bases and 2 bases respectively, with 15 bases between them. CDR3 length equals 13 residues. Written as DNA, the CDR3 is TGTGCCACAGAAAGATCCAGTCCCTACGAGCAGTACTTC. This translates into CATERSSPYEQYF.

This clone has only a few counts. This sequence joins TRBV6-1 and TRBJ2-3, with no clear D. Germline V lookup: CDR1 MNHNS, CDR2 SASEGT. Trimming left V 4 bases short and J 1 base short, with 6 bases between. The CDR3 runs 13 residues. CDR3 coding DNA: TGTGCCAGCAGTGTAATAGGCACAGATACGCAGTATTTT. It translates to CASSVIGTDTQYF.

CDR3: CASSEPGQANYGYTF. The DNA for the CDR3 is TGTGCCAGCAGTGAACCGGGACAAGCTAACTATGGCTACACCTTC. The V call is TRBV25-1, the J call TRBJ1-2; a possible D gene is TRBD1 (6 bases). The V end lost 2 bases, the J end lost 0 bases, and 10 bases lay between the germline ends. Germline loops: CDR1 MGHDK, CDR2 SYGVNS. The CDR3 spans 15 residues.

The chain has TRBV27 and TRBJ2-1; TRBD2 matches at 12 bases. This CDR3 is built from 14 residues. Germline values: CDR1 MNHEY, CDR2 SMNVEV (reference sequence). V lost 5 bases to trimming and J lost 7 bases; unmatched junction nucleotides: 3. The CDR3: CASSTGLAGNEQFF. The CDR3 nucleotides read TGTGCCAGCAGTACCGGACTAGCGGGGAATGAGCAGTTCTTC.

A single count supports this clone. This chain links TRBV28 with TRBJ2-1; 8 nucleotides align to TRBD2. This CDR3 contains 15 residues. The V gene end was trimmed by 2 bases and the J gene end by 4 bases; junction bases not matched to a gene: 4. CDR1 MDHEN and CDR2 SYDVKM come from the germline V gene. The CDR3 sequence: CASSLIGREYNEQFF. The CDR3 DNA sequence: TGTGCCAGCAGTTTAATCGGGAGGGAGTACAATGAGCAGTTCTTC.

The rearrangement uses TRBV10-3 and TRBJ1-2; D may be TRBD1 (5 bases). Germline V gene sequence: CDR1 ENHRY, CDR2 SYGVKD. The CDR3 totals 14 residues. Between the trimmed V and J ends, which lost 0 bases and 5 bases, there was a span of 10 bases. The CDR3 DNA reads TGTGCCATCAGTGAGTCGCAGGGATGGTATGGCTACACCTTC. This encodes CAISESQGWYGYTF.

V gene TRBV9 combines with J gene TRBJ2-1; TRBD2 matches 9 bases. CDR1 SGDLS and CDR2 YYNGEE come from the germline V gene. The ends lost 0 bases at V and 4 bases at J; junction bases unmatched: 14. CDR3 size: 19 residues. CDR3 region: CASSVEGLAYLGRYNEQFF. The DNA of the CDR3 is TGTGCCAGCAGCGTAGAAGGACTAGCGTACCTAGGTCGGTACAATGAGCAGTTCTTC.

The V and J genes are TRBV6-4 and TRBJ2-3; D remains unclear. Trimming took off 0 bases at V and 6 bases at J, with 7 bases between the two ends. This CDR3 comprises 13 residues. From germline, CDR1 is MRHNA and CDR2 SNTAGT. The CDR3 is CASSDSHIDTQYF. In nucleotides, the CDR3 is TGTGCCAGCAGTGACTCTCACATCGATACGCAGTATTTT.

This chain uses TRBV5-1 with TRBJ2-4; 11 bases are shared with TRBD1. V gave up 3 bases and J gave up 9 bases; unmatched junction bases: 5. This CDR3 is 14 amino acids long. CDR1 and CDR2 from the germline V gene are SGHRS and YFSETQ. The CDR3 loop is CASSSGQGEPIQYF. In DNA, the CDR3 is TGCGCCAGCAGCTCGGGACAGGGGGAGCCCATTCAGTACTTC.

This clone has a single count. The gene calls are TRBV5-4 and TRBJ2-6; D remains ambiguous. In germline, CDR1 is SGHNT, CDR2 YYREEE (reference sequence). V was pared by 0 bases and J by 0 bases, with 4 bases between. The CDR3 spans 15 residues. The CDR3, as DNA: TGTGCCAGCAGCTTGGCCAACTCTGGGGCCAACGTCCTGACTTTC. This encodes CASSLANSGANVLTF.

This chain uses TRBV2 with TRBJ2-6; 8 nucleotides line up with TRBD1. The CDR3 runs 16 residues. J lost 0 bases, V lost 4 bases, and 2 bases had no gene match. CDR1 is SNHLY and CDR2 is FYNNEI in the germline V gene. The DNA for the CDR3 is TGTGCCAGCAGTGGACAGGGGAGCTCTGGGGCCAACGTCCTGACTTTC. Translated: CASSGQGSSGANVLTF.

The CDR3 nucleotides are TGCGCCAGCAGCGGAACAGGGATAACGGGGGCCAACGTCCTGACTTTC. Translation: CASSGTGITGANVLTF. This chain links TRBV5-1 with TRBJ2-6, with D possibly TRBD1 on 6 matching bases. The germline V and J ends were trimmed by 4 bases and 4 bases, with 15 bases remaining between them. This CDR3 is built from 16 residues. Germline CDR1 and CDR2: SGHRS and YFSETQ.

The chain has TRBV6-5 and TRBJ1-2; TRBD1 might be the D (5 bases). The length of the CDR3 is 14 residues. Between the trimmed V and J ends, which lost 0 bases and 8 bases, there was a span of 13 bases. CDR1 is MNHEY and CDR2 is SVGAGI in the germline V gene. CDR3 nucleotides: TGTGCCAGCAGTTACTCTGGCAGGGCATCAGGCTACACCTTC. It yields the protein CASSYSGRASGYTF.

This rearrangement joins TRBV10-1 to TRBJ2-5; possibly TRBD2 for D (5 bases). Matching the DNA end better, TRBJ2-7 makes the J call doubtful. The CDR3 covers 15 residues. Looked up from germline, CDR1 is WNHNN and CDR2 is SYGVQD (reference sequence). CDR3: CASSESPGSSYEQYF. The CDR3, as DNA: TGCGCCAGCAGTGAGTCGCCTGGGAGCTCCTACGAGCAGTACTTC.

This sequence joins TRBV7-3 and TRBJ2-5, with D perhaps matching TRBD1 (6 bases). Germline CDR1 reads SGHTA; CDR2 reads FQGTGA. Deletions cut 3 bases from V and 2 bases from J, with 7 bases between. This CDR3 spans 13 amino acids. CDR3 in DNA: TGTGCCAGCAGCTTGAGGGGGCAAGAGACCCAGTACTTC. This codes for CASSLRGQETQYF.

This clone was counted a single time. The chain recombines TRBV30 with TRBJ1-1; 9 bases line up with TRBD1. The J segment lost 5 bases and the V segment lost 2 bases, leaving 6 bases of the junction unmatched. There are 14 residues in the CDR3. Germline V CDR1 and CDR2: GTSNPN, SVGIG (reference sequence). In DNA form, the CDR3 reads TGTGCCTGGAGTAAGGGACAGGGAGGGACTGAAGCTTTCTTT. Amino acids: CAWSKGQGGTEAFF.

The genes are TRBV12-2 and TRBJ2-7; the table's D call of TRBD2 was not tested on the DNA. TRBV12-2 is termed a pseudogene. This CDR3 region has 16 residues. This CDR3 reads CASRPRSSGRPYEQYF. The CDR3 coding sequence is TGTGCAAGTCGCCCCCGGAGTAGCGGGAGACCCTACGAGCAGTACTTC.

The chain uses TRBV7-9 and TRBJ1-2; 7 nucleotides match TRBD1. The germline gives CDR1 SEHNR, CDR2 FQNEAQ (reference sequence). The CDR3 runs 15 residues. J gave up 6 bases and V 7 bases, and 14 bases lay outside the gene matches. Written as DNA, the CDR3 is TGTGCCAGCATCAGTGCGGGACAGAGCTATCATGGCTACACCTTC. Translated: CASISAGQSYHGYTF.

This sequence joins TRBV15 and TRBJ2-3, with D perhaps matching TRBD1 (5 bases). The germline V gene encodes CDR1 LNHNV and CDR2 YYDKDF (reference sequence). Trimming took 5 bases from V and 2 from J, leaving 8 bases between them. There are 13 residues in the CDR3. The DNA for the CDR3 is TGTGCCACCAGCTTCAGGGACACAGATACGCAGTATTTT. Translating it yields CATSFRDTDTQYF. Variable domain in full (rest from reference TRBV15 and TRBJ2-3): DAMVIQNPRYQVTQFGKPVTLSCSQTLNHNVMYWYQQKSSQAPKLLFHYYDKDFNNEADTPDNFQSRRPNTSFCFLDIRSPGLGDTAMYLCATSFRDTDTQYFGPGTRLTVL.

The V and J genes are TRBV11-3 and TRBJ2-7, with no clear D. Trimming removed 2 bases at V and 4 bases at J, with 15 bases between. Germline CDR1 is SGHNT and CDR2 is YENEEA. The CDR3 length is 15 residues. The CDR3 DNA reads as TGTGCCAGCAGCTTAAACTTGCAGGTTCAATACGAGCAGTACTTC. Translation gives CASSLNLQVQYEQYF. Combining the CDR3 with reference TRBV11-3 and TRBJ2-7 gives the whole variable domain EAGVVQSPRYKIIEKKQPVAFWCNPISGHNTLYWYLQNLGQGPELLIRYENEEAVDDSQLPKDRFSAERLKGVDSTLKIQPAELGDSAVYLCASSLNLQVQYEQYFGPGTRLTVT.

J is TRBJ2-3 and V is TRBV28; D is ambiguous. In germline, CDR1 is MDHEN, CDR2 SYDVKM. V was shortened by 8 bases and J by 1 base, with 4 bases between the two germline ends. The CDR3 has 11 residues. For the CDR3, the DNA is TGTGCCAGCCATCGCACAGATACGCAGTATTTT. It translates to CASHRTDTQYF. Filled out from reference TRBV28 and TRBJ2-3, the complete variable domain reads DVKVTQSSRYLVKRTGEKVFLECVQDMDHENMFWYRQDPGLGLRLIYFSYDVKMKEKGDIPEGYSVSREKKERFSLILESASTNQTSMYLCASHRTDTQYFGPGTRLTVL.

The CDR3 nucleotides are TGCGCCAGCAGCTCGACAGTCATGAACACTGAAGCTTTCTTT. Translated: CASSSTVMNTEAFF. This chain connects TRBV5-1 to TRBJ1-1; D might be TRBD1 (5 bases). V dropped 3 bases and J dropped 0 bases, with 9 bases sitting between them. The CDR3 consists of 14 residues. CDR1 and CDR2 from the germline V gene are SGHRS and YFSETQ. Filled out from reference TRBV5-1 and TRBJ1-1, the complete variable domain reads KAGVTQTPRYLIKTRGQQVTLSCSPISGHRSVSWYQQTPGQGLQFLFEYFSETQRNKGNFPGRFSGRQFSNSRSEMNVSTLELGDSALYLCASSSTVMNTEAFFGQGTRLTVV.

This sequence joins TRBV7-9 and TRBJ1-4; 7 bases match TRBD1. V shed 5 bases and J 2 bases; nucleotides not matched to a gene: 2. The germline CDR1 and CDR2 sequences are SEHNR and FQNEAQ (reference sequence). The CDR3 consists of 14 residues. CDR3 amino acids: CASSRGQTNEKLFF. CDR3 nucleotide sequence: TGTGCCAGCAGCCGGGGACAGACTAATGAAAAACTGTTTTTT.

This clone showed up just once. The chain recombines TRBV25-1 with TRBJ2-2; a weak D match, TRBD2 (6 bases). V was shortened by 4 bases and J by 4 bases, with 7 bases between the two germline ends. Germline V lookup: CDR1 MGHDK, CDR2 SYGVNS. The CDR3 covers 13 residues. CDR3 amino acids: CASSGDFTGELFF. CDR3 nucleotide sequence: TGTGCCAGCAGTGGGGACTTCACCGGGGAGCTGTTTTTT.

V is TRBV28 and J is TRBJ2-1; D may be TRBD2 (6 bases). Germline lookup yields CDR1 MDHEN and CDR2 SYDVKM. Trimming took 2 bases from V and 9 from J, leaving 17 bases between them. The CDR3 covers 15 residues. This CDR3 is CASSLGGYAEGEQFF. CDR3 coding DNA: TGTGCCAGCAGTTTAGGGGGGTACGCTGAAGGTGAGCAGTTCTTC.

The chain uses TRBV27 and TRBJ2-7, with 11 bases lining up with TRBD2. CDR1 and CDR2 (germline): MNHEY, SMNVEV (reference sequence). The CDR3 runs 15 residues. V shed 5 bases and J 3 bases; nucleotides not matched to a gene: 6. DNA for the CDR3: TGTGCCAGCAGTCTTAGACTAGCGGGATTCTACGAGCAGTACTTC. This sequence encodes CASSLRLAGFYEQYF.